This T cell receptor (beta chain) is drawn from a study of blood T cell repertoires in COVID-19. In the study overall: Samples taken during acute and convalescent COVID-19 were collected in the United States, Italy and Spain. PBMCs, B-cell-depleted T cells, or T cells were the source of the cDNA or gDNA that made up the material.

This CDR3 contains 15 residues. The germline V gene encodes CDR1 SGHTA and CDR2 FQGTGA. The V and J ends lost 3 bases and 5 bases, in that order; junction bases with no gene match: 1. Per the original data handling: Scientists estimated how many nucleated cells there were by amplifying reference gene primers. The data were produced by immunoSEQ multiplex PCR, yet TCRdb's version contains in-frame clones alone and is incomplete. V, J and clone size are taken as reported in that table, and D and trimming were inferred from the DNA itself. The data hold 200,000 to 250,000 clones, with 86% observed a single time.

The receptor was isolated from an elderly man with acute or convalescent COVID-19. The chain links TRBV7-3 to TRBJ2-2, with 12 bases matching TRBD2. What was sequenced was peripheral blood. In nucleotides, the CDR3 is TGTGCCAGCAGCTTGGGGACTAGCGGGACCGGGGAGCTGTTTTTT. It translates to CASSLGTSGTGELFF.